The next 24 T cell receptor beta chains were all read from a single sample in a study of CD8 T cells in Susac syndrome. When the RNA was reverse transcribed, random hexamers were used with an input of roughly 0.45 to 1 ug. Using its own MiXCR run on the immunoSEQ multiplex PCR reads, TCRdb lists one record per CDR3 protein. This table holds 85,000 to 120,000 distinct CDR3 sequences, approximately 93% found once. Sequenced material: CD8+ T cells from PBMCs. Source of these receptors: a human donor with Susac syndrome.

The chain recombines TRBV20-1 with TRBJ2-2; D not resolved. Between the trimmed V and J ends, which lost 4 bases and 0 bases, there was a span of 15 bases. CDR1 DFQATT and CDR2 SNEGSKA come from the germline V gene (reference sequence). CDR3 size: 16 residues. CDR3 loop: CSAIPLQLANTGELFF. For the CDR3, the DNA is TGCAGTGCTATACCCTTACAGTTGGCGAACACCGGGGAGCTGTTTTTT.

The V and J genes are TRBV27 and TRBJ2-5; D ambiguous. Germline CDR1 MNHEY, CDR2 SMNVEV (reference sequence). Trimming stripped 1 base from V and 1 base from J, with 7 bases between. This CDR3 region has 14 residues. In nucleotides, the CDR3 is TGTGCCAGCAGTTTATTGGCAGGCCAAGAGACCCAGTACTTC. This gives the protein CASSLLAGQETQYF.

CDR3 nucleotides: TGCAGTGCTAGAGATTTTGCGAGCTCCTACGAGCAGTACTTC. Translated, it gives CSARDFASSYEQYF. The chain recombines TRBV20-1 with TRBJ2-7; D is unresolved. Germline loops: CDR1 DFQATT, CDR2 SNEGSKA (reference sequence). The CDR3 runs to 14 residues. V was cut by 0 bases and J by 0 bases, with 9 bases left in between.

The genes are TRBV18 and TRBJ2-7, with 8 positions matching TRBD1. The CDR3 consists of 19 residues. After removal of 5 bases from V and 0 bases from J, the junction contained 18 bases not matched to a gene. Germline lookup yields CDR1 KGHSH and CDR2 LQKENI. CDR3 sequence: CASSAPDDTGGRGSYEQYF. The CDR3 DNA is TGTGCCAGCTCAGCCCCGGACGATACAGGGGGAAGGGGCTCCTACGAGCAGTACTTC.

V usage is TRBV5-6 and J usage is TRBJ2-7; D unclear. V shed 4 bases and J shed 0 bases, with 11 bases lying between them. This CDR3 has 14 amino acids. Per the germline V gene, CDR1 is SGHDT and CDR2 is YYEEEE. The CDR3 here is CASSMGRSSYEQYF. CDR3 nucleotide sequence: TGTGCCAGCAGCATGGGTCGAAGCTCCTACGAGCAGTACTTC.

The chain has TRBV5-4 and TRBJ2-5; D gene uncertain. The CDR3 covers 14 residues. V lost 4 bases and J lost 0, with 10 bases in between. The germline V gene encodes CDR1 SGHNT and CDR2 YYREEE (reference sequence). CDR3 protein: CASSAPGDQETQYF. The DNA of the CDR3 is TGTGCCAGCAGCGCCCCAGGAGACCAAGAGACCCAGTACTTC.

In this sample, this clonotype turned up once. This sequence joins TRBV20-1 and TRBJ2-7; 7 nucleotides match TRBD1. The CDR3 is 13 residues long. The junction had 10 bases not matched to a gene; V was cut back by 6 bases and J by 5 bases. Germline lookup yields CDR1 DFQATT and CDR2 SNEGSKA (reference sequence). The chain's CDR3 is CSARGLLSHEQYF. As DNA, the CDR3 is TGCAGTGCGAGGGGGCTCCTTTCGCACGAGCAGTACTTC.

The chain combines TRBV29-1 with TRBJ2-3, with D maybe TRBD1 (5 bases). Germline V gene lookup returns CDR1 SQVTM and CDR2 ANQGSEA. The CDR3 extends over 13 amino acids. The V gene lost 4 bases and the J gene lost 4 bases, with 12 bases spanning the gap. The CDR3 reads CSVGPQGPDTQYF. The CDR3 nucleotides read TGCAGCGTTGGGCCCCAGGGTCCAGATACGCAGTATTTT.

The chain joins TRBV12-5 to TRBJ1-1; TRBD1 aligns across 8 bases. Unmatched junction bases numbered 12, after V lost 5 bases and J lost 4 bases. Germline CDR1 and CDR2: LGHNT and FRNRAP. This CDR3 has 16 residues. The CDR3 reads CASGPDYGQGRTEAFF. Written as DNA, the CDR3 is TGTGCTAGTGGTCCAGATTATGGACAGGGACGCACTGAAGCTTTCTTT.

This rearrangement joins TRBV1 to TRBJ2-2; no check of the table's D call, TRBD1, against the DNA was made. TRBV1 is shown as a pseudogene. The CDR3 covers 16 residues. This CDR3 reads CTSSQDPPGPAGELFF. The CDR3 DNA reads as TGCACCAGCAGCCAAGATCCCCCGGGTCCCGCCGGGGAGCTGTTTTTT.

This rearrangement joins TRBV20-1 to TRBJ2-7; 8 nucleotides agree with TRBD1. The germline V gene has CDR1 DFQATT and CDR2 SNEGSKA (reference sequence). This CDR3 is 16 amino acids long. J lost 0 bases, V lost 3 bases, and 10 bases had no gene match. The CDR3 region has the DNA TGCAGTGCTAGGTCCCCGGGACAGGCCTACTCCTACGAGCAGTACTTC. It codes for CSARSPGQAYSYEQYF.

This chain links TRBV12-3 or TRBV12-4 with TRBJ2-3; the match to TRBD2 covers 7 bases. Trimming cost V 5 bases and J 2 bases; bases outside gene matches: 10. CDR3 length: 16 amino acids. CDR3 DNA sequence: TGTGCCAGCAGTCCACCAGCTAGCGGATACACAGATACGCAGTATTTT. It is translated as CASSPPASGYTDTQYF.

This rearrangement joins TRBV7-9 to TRBJ2-7; 10 bases are a match to TRBD1. The CDR3 contains 15 residues. V trimming: 2 bases; J trimming: 4 bases; junction bases outside the gene matches: 5. CDR1 and CDR2 from the germline V gene are SEHNR and FQNEAQ (reference sequence). The CDR3 nucleotides are TGTGCCAGCAGCTTATCGGGACAGGGGTCATACGAGCAGTACTTC. It specifies CASSLSGQGSYEQYF.

The chain has TRBV5-4 and TRBJ2-7; D is unresolved. Germline CDR1 SGHNT, CDR2 YYREEE (reference sequence). CDR3 length: 14 residues. Trimming left V 0 bases short and J 2 bases short, with 9 bases between. In nucleotides, the CDR3 is TGTGCCAGCAGCTTGGCCGCCAGTCCCTACGAGCAGTACTTC. Translated, it gives CASSLAASPYEQYF.

DNA of the CDR3: TGTGCCAGCAGCCAACCGGGACAGGGCAACGAGCAGTACTTC. It encodes CASSQPGQGNEQYF. The chain recombines TRBV3-1 with TRBJ2-7, with 9 bases matching TRBD1. This CDR3 is 14 amino acids long. The junction had 4 bases not matched to a gene; V was cut back by 2 bases and J by 5 bases. The germline V gene encodes CDR1 LGHDT and CDR2 YNNKEL (reference sequence).

V gene TRBV6-1 combines with J gene TRBJ1-1; 7 bases line up with TRBD1. The germline CDR1 and CDR2 sequences are MNHNS and SASEGT. The CDR3 is made up of 12 amino acids. Germline trimming cut 6 bases from V and 5 bases from J; bases unmatched to any gene: 3. The CDR3 loop reads CASSTGVTEAFF. CDR3 nucleotide sequence: TGTGCCAGCAGCACAGGGGTTACTGAAGCTTTCTTT.

The chain uses TRBV6-4 and TRBJ2-2; tentative D call: TRBD1 (6 bases). The V and J ends lost 7 bases and 3 bases respectively, with 6 bases between them. Germline V gene sequence: CDR1 MRHNA, CDR2 SNTAGT. This CDR3 comprises 12 residues. The CDR3 DNA follows: TGTGCCAGCAAGGGGGACACCGGGGAGCTGTTTTTT. Translating it yields CASKGDTGELFF.

The chain employs TRBV9 and TRBJ2-1; the D call may be TRBD1 or TRBD2 (5 bases each). The length of the CDR3 is 15 residues. The ends were cut back, 0 bases at V and 4 bases at J, with 11 bases in the middle. Per germline, CDR1 SGDLS and CDR2 YYNGEE. CDR3 DNA sequence: TGTGCCAGCAGCGTAGAGAGGGGCCAGTACAATGAGCAGTTCTTC. This gives the protein CASSVERGQYNEQFF.

The V and J genes are TRBV3-1 and TRBJ2-2, with D perhaps matching TRBD2 (5 bases). The V end was cut by 4 bases, the J end by 8 bases, with 11 bases between. The CDR3 sequence is 13 residues long. Germline V gene data show CDR1 as LGHDT and CDR2 as YNNKEL (reference sequence). The CDR3: CASSLQRTGELFF. Here the CDR3 DNA reads TGTGCCAGCAGCCTCCAGCGGACTGGGGAGCTGTTTTTT.

The chain employs TRBV12-3 or TRBV12-4 and TRBJ1-6; 8 positions agree with TRBD1. The CDR3 is made up of 14 amino acids. The ends lost 6 bases at V and 11 bases at J; junction bases unmatched: 9. CDR3 DNA: TGTGCCAGCAGCCAGACAGGGGCAGGTGCACCCCTCCACTTT. Its translation: CASSQTGAGAPLHF.

This chain uses TRBV15 with TRBJ2-7; D unclear. Per the germline V gene, CDR1 is LNHNV and CDR2 is YYDKDF (reference sequence). The CDR3 extends over 16 amino acids. V was pared by 2 bases and J by 0 bases, with 14 bases between. As DNA, the CDR3 is TGTGCCACCAGCAGATTGCCGACTCAGAGCTCCTACGAGCAGTACTTC. Its protein is CATSRLPTQSSYEQYF.

CDR3 in DNA: TGTGCCAGCAGCCTTTCCGACAGGACTGGTTATGGCTACACCTTC. This translates into CASSLSDRTGYGYTF. V usage is TRBV9 and J usage is TRBJ1-2; a possible D gene is TRBD1 (6 bases). Trimming removed 4 bases at V and 5 bases at J, with 18 bases between. The CDR3 is 15 amino acids. The germline gives CDR1 SGDLS, CDR2 YYNGEE.

The chain is built from TRBV3-1 and TRBJ2-7; no reliable D call. CDR1 and CDR2 from the germline V gene are LGHDT and YNNKEL (reference sequence). The germline V and J ends were trimmed by 4 bases and 3 bases, with 13 bases remaining between them. The CDR3 length is 14 residues. This chain's CDR3 is CASSRLGSGYEQYF. The CDR3 coding sequence is TGTGCCAGCAGCCGGTTAGGTTCAGGCTACGAGCAGTACTTC.

This clonotype showed up just once. This rearrangement joins TRBV10-3 to TRBJ2-2; D ambiguous. Germline V lookup: CDR1 ENHRY, CDR2 SYGVKD. The CDR3 sequence is 12 residues long. Trimming removed 10 bases from V and 5 bases from J, with 11 bases in between. The CDR3 nucleotides read TGTGCCACCCTGAAGCCAACCGGGGAGCTGTTTTTT. It translates to CATLKPTGELFF.